This TCR beta chain was recovered during a study of blood T cell repertoires in COVID-19. For the study at large: Sources were T cells, B-cell-depleted T cells, or PBMCs; the material itself was cDNA or gDNA.

Authors' methods: Researchers report that nucleated cell counts were estimated from reference gene primer amplification. Sequencing was performed with immunoSEQ multiplex PCR; in TCRdb, only in-frame clones are kept and a portion is missing. Clone size and the V and J calls come from that table; the DNA yielded D and trimming. The profile shows some 340,000 clones, 85% to 95% of them singletons. This CDR3 has 15 residues. V lost 2 bases, J lost 4 bases, and 14 bases lay in between. CDR1 is SGHDT and CDR2 is YYEEEE in the germline V gene. The J gene is TRBJ2-3, the V gene TRBV5-6; possibly TRBD2 for D (5 bases). The sequence was obtained from a woman in her thirties who had been exposed to COVID-19. The specimen sequenced was PBMCs or T cells enriched from blood (not recorded which). Here the CDR3 DNA reads TGTGCCAGCAGCTTACGACTAAGCGCGGCAGATACGCAGTATTTT. This gives the protein CASSLRLSAADTQYF. The full variable domain, with the rest looked up from reference TRBV5-6 and TRBJ2-3, is DAGVTQSPTHLIKTRGQQVTLRCSPKSGHDTVSWYQQALGQGPQFIFQYYEEEERQRGNFPDRFSGHQFPNYSSELNVNALLLGDSALYLCASSLRLSAADTQYFGPGTRLTVL.